This record concerns one T cell receptor (beta chain) sequence. What it binds is not known. This sample is part of a study of human CD8 memory T cell subsets. Germline V lookup: CDR1 SGHDT, CDR2 YYEEEE. The CDR3 loop spans 16 amino acids. The authors made TCR beta libraries using UMI-labeled 5' RACE. TCRdb reprocessed the 5' RACE reads and reports one entry per CDR3 protein, with no DNA. Reported are roughly 12,000 distinct CDR3 sequences; the ten largest clones contain around 14%. Study outcomes and limitations: Chao1 estimates pointed to stem-like memory T cells having more diversity than precursor exhausted T cells did. Stem-like memory T cell repertoires overlapped minimally with precursor exhausted T cell repertoires.

Magnetic separation of the negative type served to enrich total CD8+ T cells. The specimen sequenced was CD8+ T cells from PBMCs. The V call is TRBV5-6, the J call TRBJ2-3; there is no DNA to check the TCRdb D call of TRBD1. This sequence was found in a human donor in good health. The CDR3 spells CASRRDRGSVTDTQYF.